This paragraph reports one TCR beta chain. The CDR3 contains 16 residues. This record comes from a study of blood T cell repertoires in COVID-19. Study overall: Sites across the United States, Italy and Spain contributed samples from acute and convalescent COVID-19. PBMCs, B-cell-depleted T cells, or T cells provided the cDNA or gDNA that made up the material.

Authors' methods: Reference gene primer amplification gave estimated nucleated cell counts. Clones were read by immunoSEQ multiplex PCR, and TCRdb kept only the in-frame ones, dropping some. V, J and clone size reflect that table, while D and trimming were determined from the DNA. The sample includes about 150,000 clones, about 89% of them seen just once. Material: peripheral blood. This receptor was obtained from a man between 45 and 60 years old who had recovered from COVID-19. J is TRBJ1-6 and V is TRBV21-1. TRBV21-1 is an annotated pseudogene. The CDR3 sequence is CASSLGGFSYNSPLHF. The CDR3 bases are TGTGCCAGCAGCCTTGGAGGGTTCTCCTATAATTCACCCCTCCACTTT.